This T cell receptor (beta chain) was captured in a study of OX40 agonist ivuxolimab in advanced cancers. V was clipped by 3 bases and J by 4 bases, with 12 bases between them. The CDR3 length is 14 residues. CDR1 is KGHSH, CDR2 LQKENI, per germline. Using immunoSEQ multiplex PCR, the repertoire was profiled, and TCRdb retains in-frame clones only, with some absent. The data show just under 85,000 clones, approximately 84% seen once. The sequences come from CD4+ or CD8+ T cells sorted from blood, collected in a trial of the OX40 agonist ivuxolimab. The TCR sequence derives from an adult with an advanced solid tumor such as melanoma, head and neck, liver or kidney cancer. This chain links TRBV18 with TRBJ1-2; TRBD1 is a possible D gene (6 bases). As DNA, the CDR3 is TGTGCCAGCTCACCGGACAGCCAGAGCTATGGCTACACCTTC. Translated, it gives CASSPDSQSYGYTF.